This T cell receptor beta chain was sequenced for a study of vaccination effects on CD4 cells after COVID-19. ViraFEST used viral peptide pools to expand antigen-specific CD4+ T cells before sequencing. Isolating CD4+ T cells followed less than 12 days of culture. Subjects were given two BNT162b2 or mRNA-1273 vaccine doses. Nucleocapsid antibody tests were negative, and the vaccine recipients had no prior SARS-CoV-2 infection. Supplemented with 9.5 to 10 IU/ml IL-2 and approximately 9.7 ug/ml peptides, a few million PBMC per well were kept in culture. Study-wide results and limits: Late post-vaccination, clones induced by infection and those induced by vaccine underwent marked clonal contraction.

Sequencing used immunoSEQ multiplex PCR; TCRdb keeps in-frame clones, though not all of them. The sample has 20,000 to 30,000 clones, around 63% seen once. About this clone itself: Its matching antigen is unknown.

This receptor was identified in a human donor who received a COVID-19 vaccine. This sample comprised CD4+ T cells from PBMCs cultured with SARS-CoV-2 spike peptides, obtained after COVID-19 vaccination.

The CDR3 bases are TGTGCCAGCAGCTTAGACGTCCGGGACGACTACACCTTC. Protein: CASSLDVRDDYTF. The rearrangement links TRBV7-9 to TRBJ1-2, with TRBD1 as a possible D gene (5 bases). Trimming removed 1 base at V and 10 bases at J, with 13 bases between. The CDR3 has 13 amino acids. Germline values: CDR1 SEHNR, CDR2 FQNEAQ (reference sequence). Full variable domain (outside the CDR3, taken from reference TRBV7-9 and TRBJ1-2): DTGVSQNPRHKITKRGQNVTFRCDPISEHNRLYWYRQTLGQGPEFLTYFQNEAQLEKSRLLSDRFSAERPKGSFSTLEIQRTEQGDSAMYLCASSLDVRDDYTFGSGTRLTVV.